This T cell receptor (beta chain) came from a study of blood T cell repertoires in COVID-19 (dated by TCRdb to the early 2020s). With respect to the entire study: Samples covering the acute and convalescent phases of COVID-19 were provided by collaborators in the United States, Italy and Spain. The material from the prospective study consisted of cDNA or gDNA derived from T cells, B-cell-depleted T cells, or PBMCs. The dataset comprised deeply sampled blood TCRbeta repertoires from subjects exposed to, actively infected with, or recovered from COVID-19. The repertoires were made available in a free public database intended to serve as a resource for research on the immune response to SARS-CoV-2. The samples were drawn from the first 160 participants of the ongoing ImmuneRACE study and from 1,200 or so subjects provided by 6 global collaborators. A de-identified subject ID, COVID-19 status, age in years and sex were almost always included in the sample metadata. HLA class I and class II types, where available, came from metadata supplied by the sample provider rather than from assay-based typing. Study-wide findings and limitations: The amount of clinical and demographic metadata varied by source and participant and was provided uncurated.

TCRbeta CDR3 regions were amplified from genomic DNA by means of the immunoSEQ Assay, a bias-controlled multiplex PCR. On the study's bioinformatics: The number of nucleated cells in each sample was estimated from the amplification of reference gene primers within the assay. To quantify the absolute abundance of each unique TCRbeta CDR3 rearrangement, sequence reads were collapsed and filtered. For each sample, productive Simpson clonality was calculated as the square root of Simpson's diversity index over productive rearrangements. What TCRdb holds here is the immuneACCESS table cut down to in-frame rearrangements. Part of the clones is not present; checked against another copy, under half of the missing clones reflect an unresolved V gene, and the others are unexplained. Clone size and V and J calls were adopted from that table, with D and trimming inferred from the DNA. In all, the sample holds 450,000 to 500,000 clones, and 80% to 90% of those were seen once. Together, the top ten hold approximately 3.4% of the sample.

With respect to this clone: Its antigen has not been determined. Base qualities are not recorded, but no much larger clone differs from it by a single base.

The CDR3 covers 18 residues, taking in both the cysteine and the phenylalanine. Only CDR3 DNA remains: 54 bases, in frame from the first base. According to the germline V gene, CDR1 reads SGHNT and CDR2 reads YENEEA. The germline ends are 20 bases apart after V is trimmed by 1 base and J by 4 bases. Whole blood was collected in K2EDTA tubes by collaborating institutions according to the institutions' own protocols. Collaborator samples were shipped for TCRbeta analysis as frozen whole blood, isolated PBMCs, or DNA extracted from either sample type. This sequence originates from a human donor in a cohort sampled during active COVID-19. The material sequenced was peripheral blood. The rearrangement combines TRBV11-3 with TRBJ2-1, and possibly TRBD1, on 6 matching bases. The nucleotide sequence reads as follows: TGTGCCAGCAGCTTAGGGCCCTACAGGGCTGAGGGGTACAATGAGCAGTTCTTC. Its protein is CASSLGPYRAEGYNEQFF.